Below are 17 T cell receptor beta chains sequenced from a single sample in a study of regulatory T cells in long-lasting Graves disease. Arm-PCR of CDR3 regions with iRepertoire HTBI primers generated TCR beta libraries. Via MiXCR, TCRdb re-called the multiplex PCR reads, giving one row per CDR3 protein. The sample holds 400,000 to 500,000 distinct CDR3 sequences, about 15% seen once. The time point denotes: newly diagnosed GD, antithyroid drugs for less than 3 months. PBMCs provided the RNA from which the TCR library was made. These data were also reused for a study on T cells in Graves' hyperthyroidism and ophthalmopathy.

The sample was peripheral blood mononuclear cells (PBMCs), taken at new diagnosis, from a patient treated with antithyroid drugs. These receptor sequences come from a woman between 25 and 40 years old with Graves disease.

This clonotype came up many times. The chain uses TRBV7-9 and TRBJ2-7, with D perhaps given as TRBD1 or TRBD2 (5 bases each). The CDR3 length is 13 residues. V was shortened by 5 bases and J by 3 bases, with 11 bases between the two germline ends. Germline loops: CDR1 SEHNR, CDR2 FQNEAQ (reference sequence). In DNA form, the CDR3 reads TGTGCCAGCAGCCGGGACGGAAGCTACGAGCAGTACTTC. Encoded protein: CASSRDGSYEQYF.

In this sample, this clonotype turned up a few times. The gene calls are TRBV10-3 and TRBJ2-5; tentatively, D is TRBD1 or TRBD2 (5 bases each). V dropped 10 bases and J dropped 2 bases, with 14 bases sitting between them. The CDR3 is 13 amino acids. Germline CDR1 is ENHRY and CDR2 is SYGVKD. The CDR3 region has the DNA TGTGCCACCCAGGGACGTCTTCAAGAGACCCAGTACTTC. This encodes CATQGRLQETQYF.

The rearrangement uses TRBV11-2 and TRBJ2-1; TRBD2 aligns across 9 bases. The CDR3 extends over 17 amino acids. J was trimmed by 7 bases and V by 5 bases; bases with no gene match: 15. CDR1 is SGHAT, CDR2 FQNNGV, per germline. Here the CDR3 reads CASSPVAYSGGSNEQFF. As DNA, the CDR3 is TGTGCCAGCAGCCCCGTGGCGTATAGCGGGGGATCAAATGAGCAGTTCTTC.

This clonotype showed up many times. A much larger clone lies a single base off, so this may be a read error. The J gene is TRBJ1-1, the V gene TRBV30; D uncertain. V dropped 3 bases and J dropped 1 base, with 6 bases sitting between them. Germline-derived CDR1 and CDR2 are GTSNPN and SVGIG (reference sequence). The CDR3 is made up of 12 amino acids. Here the CDR3 reads CAWRRGNTEAFF. The DNA of the CDR3 is TGTGCCTGGAGACGGGGGAACACTGAAGCTTTCTTT.

This clonotype was seen ten or more times. The V gene is TRBV7-9, the J gene TRBJ1-1, with 8 nucleotides matching TRBD1. J was trimmed by 4 bases and V by 4 bases; bases with no gene match: 11. Germline-derived CDR1 and CDR2 are SEHNR and FQNEAQ (reference sequence). The length of the CDR3 is 16 residues. In DNA form, the CDR3 reads TGTGCCAGCAGCTGGGGAAGGACAGGGTCGAGCACTGAAGCTTTCTTT. It is translated as CASSWGRTGSSTEAFF.

Ten or more counts support this clonotype. CDR3 residues: CASSQLDSNYGYTF. The CDR3 DNA follows: TGCGCCAGCAGCCAGCTCGACTCTAACTATGGCTACACCTTC. The chain links TRBV5-1 to TRBJ1-2; D unclear. V dropped 4 bases and J dropped 0 bases, with 10 bases sitting between them. Germline values: CDR1 SGHRS, CDR2 YFSETQ. This CDR3 is built from 14 residues.

This clonotype has more than one count but fewer than ten. CDR3 in amino acids: CSVDRPQGGYTF. Written as DNA, the CDR3 is TGCAGCGTTGACCGCCCACAGGGGGGCTACACCTTC. The rearrangement joins TRBV29-1 to TRBJ1-2; 7 bases align to TRBD1. The length of the CDR3 is 12 residues. J gave up 8 bases and V 3 bases, and 6 bases lay outside the gene matches. CDR1 is SQVTM and CDR2 is ANQGSEA in the germline V gene.

This clonotype was picked up many times. The chain is built from TRBV6-5 and TRBJ1-5; the D gene is possibly TRBD1 (5 bases). V lost 4 bases, J lost 3 bases, and 10 bases lay in between. The germline gives CDR1 MNHEY, CDR2 SVGAGI. The CDR3 covers 14 residues. In DNA, the CDR3 is TGTGCCAGCAGTTTCACAGGAAACAATCAGCCCCAGCATTTT. The encoded protein is CASSFTGNNQPQHF.

Details on this clonotype: A much bigger clone sits one base away, suggesting this may be a read error. The chain joins TRBV30 to TRBJ2-1, with no clear D. The J call is uncertain, as TRBJ2-5 better fits the DNA end. CDR1 is GTSNPN, CDR2 SVGIG, per germline (reference sequence). This CDR3 comprises 12 residues. The CDR3 region is CAWSPRQETQYF. The CDR3 DNA reads as TGTGCCTGGAGTCCGCGTCAAGAGACCCAGTACTTC.

This clonotype has just a few counts. This rearrangement joins TRBV9 to TRBJ1-5; D gene uncertain. V dropped 0 bases and J dropped 2 bases, with 9 bases sitting between them. The CDR3 covers 15 residues. Germline loops: CDR1 SGDLS, CDR2 YYNGEE. The CDR3 region is CASSVGAYGNQPQHF. CDR3 bases: TGTGCCAGCAGCGTAGGAGCTTATGGCAATCAGCCCCAGCATTTT.

This clonotype was counted many times. V gene TRBV2 combines with J gene TRBJ2-5; TRBD1 aligns across 7 bases. The V and J ends lost 4 bases and 4 bases, in that order; junction bases with no gene match: 3. The CDR3 sequence is 13 residues long. CDR1 SNHLY and CDR2 FYNNEI come from the germline V gene. The CDR3 sequence is CASSVNRGETQYF. The DNA for the CDR3 is TGTGCCAGCAGTGTCAACAGGGGAGAGACCCAGTACTTC.

This clonotype was counted at least ten times. This rearrangement joins TRBV28 to TRBJ2-7; TRBD2 aligns across 8 bases. Trimming at V came to 2 bases and at J to 6 bases, leaving 9 bases not matched to a gene. The CDR3 totals 15 residues. The germline gives CDR1 MDHEN, CDR2 SYDVKM. The CDR3 nucleotides read TGTGCCAGCAGTTTAGGAGCGGGAGACGTCAGCGAGCAGTACTTC. Its protein is CASSLGAGDVSEQYF.

V is TRBV10-1 and J is TRBJ2-2, with no clear D. From germline, CDR1 is WNHNN and CDR2 SYGVQD (reference sequence). V lost 3 bases and J 6 bases, leaving 11 bases between the germline ends. This CDR3 is 14 amino acids long. The CDR3 DNA follows: TGCGCCAGCAGTGAAGTTCGAAGCGCCGGGGAGCTGTTTTTT. As protein: CASSEVRSAGELFF.

Notes on this clonotype: A junction end diverges from the germline sequence, so it may reflect a read error. The rearrangement joins TRBV7-9 to TRBJ2-3; D unresolved. Germline V CDR1 and CDR2: SEHNR, FQNEAQ (reference sequence). The length of the CDR3 is 13 residues. CDR3: CASSQAVTDTQYF. In nucleotides, the CDR3 is TGCGCCAGCAGCCAAGCAGTCACAGATACGCAGTATTTT.

The chain carries TRBV19 and TRBJ1-5; D is unclear. Trimming stripped 4 bases from V and 3 bases from J, with 7 bases between. Germline V gene sequence: CDR1 LNHDA, CDR2 SQIVND (reference sequence). The CDR3 extends over 13 amino acids. CDR3 in amino acids: CASSTQNNQPQHF. The CDR3 DNA sequence: TGTGCCAGTAGTACGCAGAACAATCAGCCCCAGCATTTT.

Turning to this clonotype: A read error may be the cause here, since a much bigger clone is one base away. Since no conserved phenylalanine or tryptophan closes the CDR3, a read error is the likely cause. This sequence joins TRBV30 and TRBJ2-1; no clear D gene. CDR3 length equals 10 residues. V was cut by 0 bases and J by 10 bases, with 4 bases left in between. In germline, CDR1 is GTSNPN, CDR2 SVGIG (reference sequence). The CDR3 spells CAWSVREQFY. CDR3 nucleotides: TGTGCCTGGAGTGTACGCGAGCAGTTCTAC.

In this sample, this clonotype turned up many times. The chain joins TRBV27 to TRBJ1-2; D is ambiguous. CDR1 and CDR2 (germline): MNHEY, SMNVEV (reference sequence). The V end was cut by 5 bases, the J end by 4 bases, with 11 bases between. The CDR3 loop spans 13 amino acids. The CDR3 coding sequence is TGTGCCAGCAGTCAATCGGGCCTCTATGGCTACACCTTC. This gives the protein CASSQSGLYGYTF.